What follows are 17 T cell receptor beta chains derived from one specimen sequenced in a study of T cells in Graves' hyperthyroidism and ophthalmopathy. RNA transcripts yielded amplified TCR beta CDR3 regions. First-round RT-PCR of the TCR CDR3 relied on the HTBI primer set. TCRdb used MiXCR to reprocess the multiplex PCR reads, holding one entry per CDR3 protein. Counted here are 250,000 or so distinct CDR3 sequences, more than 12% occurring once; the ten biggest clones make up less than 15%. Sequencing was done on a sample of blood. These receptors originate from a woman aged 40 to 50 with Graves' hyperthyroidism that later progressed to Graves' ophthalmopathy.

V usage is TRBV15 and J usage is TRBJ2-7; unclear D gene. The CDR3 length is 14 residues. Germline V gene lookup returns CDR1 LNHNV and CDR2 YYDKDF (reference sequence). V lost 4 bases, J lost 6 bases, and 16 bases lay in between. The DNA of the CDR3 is TGTGCCACCAGCACACGCGAGTTTGTTTCCGAGCAGTACTTC. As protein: CATSTREFVSEQYF.

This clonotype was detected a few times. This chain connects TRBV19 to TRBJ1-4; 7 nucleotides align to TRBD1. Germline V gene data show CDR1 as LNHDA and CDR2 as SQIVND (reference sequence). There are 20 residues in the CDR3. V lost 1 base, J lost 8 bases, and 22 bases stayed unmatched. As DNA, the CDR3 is TGTGCCAGTAGTATAGTTCCACCGCGACCCACTACAGGGGTATACGAAAAACTGTTTTTT. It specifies CASSIVPPRPTTGVYEKLFF.

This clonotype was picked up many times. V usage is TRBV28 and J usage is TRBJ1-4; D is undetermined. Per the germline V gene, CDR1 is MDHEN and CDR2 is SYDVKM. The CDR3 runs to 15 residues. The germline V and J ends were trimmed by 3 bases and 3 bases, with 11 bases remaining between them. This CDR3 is CASSFVFGANEKLFF. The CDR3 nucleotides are TGTGCCAGCAGTTTCGTTTTTGGGGCTAATGAAAAACTGTTTTTT.

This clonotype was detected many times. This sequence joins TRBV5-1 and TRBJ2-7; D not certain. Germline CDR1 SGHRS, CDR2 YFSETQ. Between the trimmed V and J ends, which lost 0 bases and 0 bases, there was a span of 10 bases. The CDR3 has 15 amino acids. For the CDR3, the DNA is TGCGCCAGCAGCTTGGAAGAGGCACACTCCTACGAGCAGTACTTC. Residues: CASSLEEAHSYEQYF.

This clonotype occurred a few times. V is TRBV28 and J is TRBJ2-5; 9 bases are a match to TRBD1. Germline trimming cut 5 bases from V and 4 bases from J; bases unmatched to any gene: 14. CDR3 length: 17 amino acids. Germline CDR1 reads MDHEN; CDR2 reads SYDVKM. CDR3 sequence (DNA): TGTGCCAGCAGTCCCCTCCGGGACAGGGTCGGCAGAGAGACCCAGTACTTC. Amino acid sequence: CASSPLRDRVGRETQYF.

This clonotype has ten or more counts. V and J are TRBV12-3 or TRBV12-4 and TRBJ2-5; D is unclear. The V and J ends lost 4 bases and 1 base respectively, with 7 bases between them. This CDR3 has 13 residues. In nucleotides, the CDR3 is TGTGCCAGCAGTTCATCCTCCCAAGAGACCCAGTACTTC. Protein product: CASSSSSQETQYF.

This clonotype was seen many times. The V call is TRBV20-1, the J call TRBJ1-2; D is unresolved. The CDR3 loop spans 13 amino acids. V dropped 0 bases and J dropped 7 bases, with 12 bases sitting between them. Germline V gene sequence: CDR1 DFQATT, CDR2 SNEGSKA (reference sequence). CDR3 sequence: CSARDISGFGYTF. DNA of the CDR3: TGCAGTGCTAGAGATATTTCTGGTTTTGGCTACACCTTC.

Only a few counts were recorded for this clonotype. For the CDR3, the DNA is TGTGCCAGCAGAAACCACTGGAACCTCGTGGACGAGCAGTACTTC. Protein sequence: CASRNHWNLVDEQYF. The chain employs TRBV6-1 and TRBJ2-7; D not resolved. Germline V gene data show CDR1 as MNHNS and CDR2 as SASEGT. V lost 6 bases and J lost 5, with 20 bases in between. The CDR3 is 15 residues long.

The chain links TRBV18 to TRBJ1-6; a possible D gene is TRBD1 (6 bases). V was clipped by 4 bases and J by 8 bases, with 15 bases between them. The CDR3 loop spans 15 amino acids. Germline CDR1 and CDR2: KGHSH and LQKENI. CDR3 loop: CASSLTGPRDSPLHF. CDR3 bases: TGTGCCAGCTCACTGACAGGACCACGGGATTCACCCCTCCACTTT.

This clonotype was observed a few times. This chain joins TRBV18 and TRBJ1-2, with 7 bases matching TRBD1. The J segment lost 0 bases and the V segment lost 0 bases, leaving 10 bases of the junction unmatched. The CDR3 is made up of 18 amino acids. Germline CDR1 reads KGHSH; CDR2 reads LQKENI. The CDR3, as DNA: TGTGCCAGCTCACCACCGACAGGGTCCCACACATCTAACTATGGCTACACCTTC. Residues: CASSPPTGSHTSNYGYTF.

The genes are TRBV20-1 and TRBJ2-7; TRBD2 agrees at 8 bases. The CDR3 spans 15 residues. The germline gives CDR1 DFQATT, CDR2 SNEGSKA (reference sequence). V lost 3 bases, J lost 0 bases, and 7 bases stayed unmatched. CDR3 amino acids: CSARGERETSYEQYF. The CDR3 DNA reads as TGCAGTGCTAGGGGGGAGCGGGAGACCTCCTACGAGCAGTACTTC.

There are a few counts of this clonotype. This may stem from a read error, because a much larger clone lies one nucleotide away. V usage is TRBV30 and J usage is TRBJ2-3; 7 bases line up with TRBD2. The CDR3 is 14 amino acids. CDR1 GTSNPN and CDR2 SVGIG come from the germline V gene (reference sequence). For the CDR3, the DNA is TGTGCCCGGAGTTGGGGGAGGGCCACAGATACGCAGTATTTT. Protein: CARSWGRATDTQYF.

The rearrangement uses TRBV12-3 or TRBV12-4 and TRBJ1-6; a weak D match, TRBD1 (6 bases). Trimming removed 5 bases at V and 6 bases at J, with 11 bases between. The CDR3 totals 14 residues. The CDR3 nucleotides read TGTGCCAGCAGTGTACAGGGAGGTAATTCACCCCTCCACTTT. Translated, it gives CASSVQGGNSPLHF.

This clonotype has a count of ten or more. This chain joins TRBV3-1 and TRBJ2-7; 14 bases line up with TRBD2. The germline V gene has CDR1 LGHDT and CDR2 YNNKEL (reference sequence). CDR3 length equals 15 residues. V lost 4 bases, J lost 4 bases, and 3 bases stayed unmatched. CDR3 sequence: CASSLGLAGGYEQYF. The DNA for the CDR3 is TGTGCCAGCAGCCTTGGACTAGCGGGAGGATACGAGCAGTACTTC.

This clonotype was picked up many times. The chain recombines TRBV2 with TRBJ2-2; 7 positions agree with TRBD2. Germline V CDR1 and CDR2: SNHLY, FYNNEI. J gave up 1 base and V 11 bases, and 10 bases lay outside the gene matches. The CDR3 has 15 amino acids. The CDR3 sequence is CAASGEAVNTGELFF. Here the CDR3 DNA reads TGTGCCGCCAGCGGGGAAGCGGTGAACACCGGGGAGCTGTTTTTT.

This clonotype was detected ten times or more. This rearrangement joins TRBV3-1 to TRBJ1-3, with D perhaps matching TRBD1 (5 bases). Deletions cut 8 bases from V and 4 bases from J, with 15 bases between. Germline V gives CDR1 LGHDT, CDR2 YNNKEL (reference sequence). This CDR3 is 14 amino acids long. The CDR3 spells CASGTSLLGNTIYF. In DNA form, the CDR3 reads TGTGCCAGCGGGACGTCCTTACTGGGAAACACCATATATTTT. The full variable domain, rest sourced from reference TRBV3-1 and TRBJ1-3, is DTAVSQTPKYLVTQMGNDKSIKCEQNLGHDTMYWYKQDSKKFLKIMFSYNNKELIINETVPNRFSPKSPDKAHLNLHINSLELGDSAVYFCASGTSLLGNTIYFGEGSWLTVV.

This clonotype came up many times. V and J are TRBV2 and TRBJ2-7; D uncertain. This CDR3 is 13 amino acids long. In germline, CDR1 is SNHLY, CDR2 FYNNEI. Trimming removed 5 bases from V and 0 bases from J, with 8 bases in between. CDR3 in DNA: TGTGCCAGCAGTCGACCGGACTCCTACGAGCAGTACTTC. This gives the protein CASSRPDSYEQYF. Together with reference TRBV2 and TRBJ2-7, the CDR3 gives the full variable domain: EPEVTQTPSHQVTQMGQEVILRCVPISNHLYFYWYRQILGQKVEFLVSFYNNEISEKSEIFDDQFSVERPDGSNFTLKIRSTKLEDSAMYFCASSRPDSYEQYFGPGTRLTVT.